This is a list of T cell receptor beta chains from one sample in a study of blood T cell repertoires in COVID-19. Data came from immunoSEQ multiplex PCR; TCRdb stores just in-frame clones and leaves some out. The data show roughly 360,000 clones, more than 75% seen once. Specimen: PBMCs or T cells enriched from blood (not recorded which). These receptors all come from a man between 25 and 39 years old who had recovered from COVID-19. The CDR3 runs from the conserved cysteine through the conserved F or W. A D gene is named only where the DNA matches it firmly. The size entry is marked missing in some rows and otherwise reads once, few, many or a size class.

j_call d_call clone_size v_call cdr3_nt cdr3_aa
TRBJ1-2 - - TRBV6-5 TGTGCCAGCAGTTACATGGGAGCCACCGGCAACTATGGCTACACCTTC CASSYMGATGNYGYTF
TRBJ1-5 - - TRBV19 TGTGCCAGTAGTATAGGGGTAGACGTGACAGGCGAAGGAGGCGGGCATTTT CASSIGVDVTGEGGGHF
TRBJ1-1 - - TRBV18 TGTGCCAGCTCGCGCCAAGGAACAGAGCCGAACACTGAAGCTTTCTTT CASSRQGTEPNTEAFF
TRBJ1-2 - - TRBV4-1 TGCGCCAGCAGCCCGGGGGTGGAAAGAGGCTACACCTTC CASSPGVERGYTF
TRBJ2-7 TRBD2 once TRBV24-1 TGTGCCACCCCATCGGGGGGGCACTGGAGCTCCTACGAGCAGTACTTC CATPSGGHWSSYEQYF
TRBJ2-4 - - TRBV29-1 TGCAGCGTTGAAGATCTTTTAGCCAAAAACATTCAGTACTTC CSVEDLLAKNIQYF
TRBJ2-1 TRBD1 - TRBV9 TGTGCCAGCAGCCGGACAGGGAATAATGAGCAGTTCTTC CASSRTGNNEQFF
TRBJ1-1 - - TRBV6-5 TGTGCCAGCAGTCCAGGGTCCAGTGACACTGAAGCTTTCTTT CASSPGSSDTEAFF
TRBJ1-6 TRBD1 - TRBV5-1 TGCGCCAGCAGCCCGGAGGGGCAGGGGGCTAATTCACCCCTCCACTTT CASSPEGQGANSPLHF
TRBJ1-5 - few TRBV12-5 TGTGCTAGTGGTTTGGTATTGGCAGGGAAGGGCCCTAATCAGCCCCAGCATTTT CASGLVLAGKGPNQPQHF
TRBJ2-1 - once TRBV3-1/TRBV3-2 TGTGCCAGCAGCCACCAGACCCGAACAGGGCAGTTCTTC CASSHQTRTGQFF
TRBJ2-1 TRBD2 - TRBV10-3 TGTGCCATCAGTGAGTCGATTGCGGGGGTCGACAATGAGCAGTTCTTC CAISESIAGVDNEQFF
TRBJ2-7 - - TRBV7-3 TGTGCCAGCAGCTTAACGGGCCCGAGCTACGAGCAGTACTTC CASSLTGPSYEQYF
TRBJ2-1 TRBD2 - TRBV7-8 TGTGCCAGCAGCCAACGCGGCGGGGGGTCCTACAATGAGCAGTTCTTC CASSQRGGGSYNEQFF